The 3 T cell receptor beta chains below were found in one sample sequenced in a study of cytotoxic CD8 clonotypes in ibrutinib-treated CLL. The table came from immunoSEQ multiplex PCR; TCRdb's copy has only in-frame clones and leaves some out. In the table there are nearly 50,000 clones, around 60% of which are singletons. The sequences come from PBMCs, collected after 24 months of ibrutinib treatment. The receptors stem from a human donor with chronic lymphocytic leukemia.

The gene calls are TRBV6-5 and TRBJ1-6; D is unresolved. Germline V gives CDR1 MNHEY, CDR2 SVGAGI. With 2 bases removed from V and 10 bases from J, the gap between germline ends came to 15 bases. This CDR3 has 15 residues. CDR3 bases: TGTGCCAGCAGTTACGGGCACCTCGGCGAATCACCCCTCCACTTT. It is translated as CASSYGHLGESPLHF.

The chain carries TRBV4-1 and TRBJ2-2; D remains unclear. With 3 bases removed from V and 0 bases from J, the gap between germline ends came to 14 bases. The CDR3 totals 17 residues. Germline V gene sequence: CDR1 MGHRA, CDR2 YSYEKL. CDR3 region: CASSQSAERTNTGELFF. The CDR3 region has the DNA TGCGCCAGCAGCCAGTCGGCAGAGCGAACGAACACCGGGGAGCTGTTTTTT.

This clone was picked up a small number of times. The chain joins TRBV7-2 to TRBJ1-2; 9 nucleotides agree with TRBD1. Looked up from germline, CDR1 is SGHTA and CDR2 is FQGNSA. This CDR3 has 13 residues. V gave up 9 bases and J gave up 8 bases; unmatched junction bases: 10. DNA of the CDR3: TGTGCCAGAAACACAGGGGGCTACGAAGGCTACACCTTC. This encodes CARNTGGYEGYTF.